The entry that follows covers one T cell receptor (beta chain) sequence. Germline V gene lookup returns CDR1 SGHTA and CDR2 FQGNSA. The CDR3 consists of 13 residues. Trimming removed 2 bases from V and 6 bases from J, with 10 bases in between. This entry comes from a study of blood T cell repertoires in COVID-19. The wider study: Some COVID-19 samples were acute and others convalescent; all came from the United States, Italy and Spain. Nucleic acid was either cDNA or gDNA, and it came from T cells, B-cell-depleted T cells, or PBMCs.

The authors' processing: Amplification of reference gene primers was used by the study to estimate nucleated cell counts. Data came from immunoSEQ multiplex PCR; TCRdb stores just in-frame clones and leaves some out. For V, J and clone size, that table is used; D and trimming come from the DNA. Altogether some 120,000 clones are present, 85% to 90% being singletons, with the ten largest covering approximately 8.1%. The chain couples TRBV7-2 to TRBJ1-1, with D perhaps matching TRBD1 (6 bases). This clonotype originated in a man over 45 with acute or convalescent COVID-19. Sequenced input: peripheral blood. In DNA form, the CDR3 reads TGTGCCAGCAGCTTACGGGGGGGCGCTGAAGCTTTCTTT. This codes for CASSLRGGAEAFF.